This passage covers 6 T cell receptor beta chains from one sample sequenced in a study of cytomegalovirus exposure and HLA in healthy donors. The PCR had 60 Vbeta and 13 Jbeta primers. Some clones are missing from TCRdb's copy, which holds only in-frame ones; the method was immunoSEQ multiplex PCR. The sample yields 35,000 to 55,000 clones, over 55% seen once. The material sequenced was PBMCs. The receptor source for this set is a human donor in good health.

The chain employs TRBV10-1 and TRBJ2-3, with TRBD2 matching over 8 bases. Germline V CDR1 and CDR2: WNHNN, SYGVQD (reference sequence). The V segment lost 6 bases and the J segment 5 bases; nucleotides outside the gene matches: 10. The CDR3 runs 15 residues. The DNA of the CDR3 is TGCGCCAGCAGAGAGGGACTAGGTCCCCAAGATACGCAGTATTTT. This codes for CASREGLGPQDTQYF.

V is TRBV5-1 and J is TRBJ1-1; D call uncertain. From germline, CDR1 is SGHRS and CDR2 YFSETQ. CDR3 length: 14 amino acids. Trimming left V 4 bases short and J 4 bases short, with 14 bases between. CDR3 DNA sequence: TGCGCCAGCAGCCTCACCACTGGCGGCACTGAAGCTTTCTTT. It yields the protein CASSLTTGGTEAFF.

The CDR3 DNA sequence: TGTGCCACCAGCAGAGGGACGGGGCAGCCCCAGCATTTT. Translated: CATSRGTGQPQHF. This rearrangement joins TRBV15 to TRBJ1-5, with D unclear. The CDR3 loop spans 13 amino acids. Germline V gene lookup returns CDR1 LNHNV and CDR2 YYDKDF (reference sequence). V dropped 1 base and J dropped 7 bases, with 8 bases sitting between them.

The chain uses TRBV28 and TRBJ2-5; 7 bases map to TRBD2. The J segment lost 1 base and the V segment lost 6 bases, leaving 8 bases of the junction unmatched. This CDR3 region has 15 residues. CDR1 and CDR2 from the germline V gene are MDHEN and SYDVKM. The CDR3 coding sequence is TGTGCCAGCAGCCTACCTCGGGGGGTCCAAGAGACCCAGTACTTC. Protein sequence: CASSLPRGVQETQYF. The full variable domain, rest sourced from reference TRBV28 and TRBJ2-5, is DVKVTQSSRYLVKRTGEKVFLECVQDMDHENMFWYRQDPGLGLRLIYFSYDVKMKEKGDIPEGYSVSREKKERFSLILESASTNQTSMYLCASSLPRGVQETQYFGPGTRLLVL.

The CDR3 spells CASSLGTGFGYEQYF. The CDR3 DNA is TGCGCCAGCAGCTTGGGGACAGGGTTTGGGTACGAGCAGTACTTC. The rearrangement uses TRBV5-1 and TRBJ2-7, with TRBD1 matching 8 bases. There are 15 residues in the CDR3. V dropped 0 bases and J dropped 4; count of bases not matched to a gene: 6. The germline gives CDR1 SGHRS, CDR2 YFSETQ.

J is TRBJ2-7 and V is TRBV29-1; a possible D gene is TRBD2 (5 bases). Trimming cost V 2 bases and J 2 bases, with 16 bases left between them. There are 15 residues in the CDR3. The germline V gene encodes CDR1 SQVTM and CDR2 ANQGSEA. The CDR3 DNA follows: TGCAGCGTTGAACCACGAGGGCAAGTACCCTACGAGCAGTACTTC. Residues: CSVEPRGQVPYEQYF.